The 24 T cell receptor beta chains given below trace back to one sample, sequenced in a study of shared clonotypes between healthy human individuals (dated by TCRdb to the early 2020s). CD8 naive samples were CD45RO-negative cells positively selected for CCR7, giving a CD45RA+CCR7+ population that excluded TemRA cells. To prepare the library, the immunoSEQ multiplex PCR assay was applied. TCRdb took over this immuneACCESS table, retaining in-frame rearrangements with V and J assigned. Such tables are incomplete; in checked studies, under half of the missing clones stem from an unresolved V gene, and the remainder is unexplained. The sample data list around 550,000 clones, and about 95% of these were observed just once. The top ten clones comprise over 0.1% of the sample. The source material was naive CD8+ T cells sorted from blood. The sample's cell subset or site label, in plain terms: CD45RA+CCR7+. Receptors originate from a woman aged 25 to 39 in good health.

Only one count was recorded for this clone. The rearrangement links TRBV6-5 to TRBJ2-2; 10 bases match TRBD2. This CDR3 is 14 amino acids long. From germline, CDR1 is MNHEY and CDR2 SVGAGI. Unmatched junction bases numbered 3, after V lost 7 bases and J lost 4 bases. CDR3 DNA: TGTGCCAGCAAGCTAGCGGGAGTCACCGGGGAGCTGTTTTTT. Amino acids: CASKLAGVTGELFF.

With regard to this clone: Other DNA sequences in this specimen translate into the identical CDR3. The chain joins TRBV27 to TRBJ2-1; D is tentatively TRBD1 or TRBD2 (5 bases each). Germline-derived CDR1 and CDR2 are MNHEY and SMNVEV (reference sequence). V was trimmed by 3 bases and J by 6 bases, leaving 6 bases between them. The length of the CDR3 is 12 residues. CDR3 residues: CASSLGVNEQFF. CDR3 in DNA: TGTGCCAGCAGTTTGGGGGTCAATGAGCAGTTCTTC.

The chain employs TRBV9 and TRBJ2-2, with D perhaps given as TRBD1 or TRBD2 (5 bases each). This CDR3 has 13 amino acids. V gave up 2 bases and J gave up 6 bases, with 8 bases separating them. CDR1 is SGDLS, CDR2 YYNGEE, per germline. CDR3 bases: TGTGCCAGCAGCGTCCGGGACGCCGGGGAGCTGTTTTTT. As protein: CASSVRDAGELFF.

The chain employs TRBV10-3 and TRBJ2-7, with D unresolved. V lost 3 bases, J lost 6 bases, and 12 bases lay in between. This CDR3 has 13 amino acids. CDR1 and CDR2 from the germline V gene are ENHRY and SYGVKD. CDR3 sequence reads: CAISDSESAEQYF. Written as DNA, the CDR3 is TGTGCCATCAGTGATTCGGAGTCGGCCGAGCAGTACTTC.

V usage is TRBV27 and J usage is TRBJ2-1, with 8 positions matching TRBD2. The trim removed 4 bases at V and 0 bases at J, leaving 5 bases unmatched. Per germline, CDR1 MNHEY and CDR2 SMNVEV (reference sequence). This CDR3 spans 16 amino acids. The CDR3 reads CASSSLAGYSYNEQFF. CDR3 in DNA: TGTGCCAGCAGTTCGTTAGCGGGATACTCCTACAATGAGCAGTTCTTC.

This clone was seen only a few times. This chain uses TRBV19 with TRBJ1-5; D uncertain. Germline-derived CDR1 and CDR2 are LNHDA and SQIVND (reference sequence). Trimming took off 3 bases at V and 7 bases at J, with 13 bases between the two ends. The CDR3 runs to 14 residues. The CDR3 is CASSIGVRRQPQHF. The CDR3, as DNA: TGTGCCAGTAGTATCGGAGTTAGGCGGCAGCCCCAGCATTTT.

The rearrangement uses TRBV7-9 and TRBJ2-5; D call uncertain. The CDR3 is 14 amino acids. CDR1 and CDR2 from the germline V gene are SEHNR and FQNEAQ (reference sequence). Trimming stripped 5 bases from V and 1 base from J, with 11 bases between. The CDR3 DNA is TGTGCCAGCAGCCCCACCTTGGCCCAAGAGACCCAGTACTTC. Encoded protein: CASSPTLAQETQYF.

V and J are TRBV6-6 and TRBJ2-7; D call uncertain. Trimming removed 0 bases from V and 4 bases from J, with 7 bases in between. The CDR3 is made up of 13 amino acids. Germline V gives CDR1 MNHNY, CDR2 SVGAGI (reference sequence). The CDR3 here is CASSYSMGYEQYF. The DNA of the CDR3 is TGTGCCAGCAGTTACTCGATGGGATACGAGCAGTACTTC.

As regards this clone: The sample holds other DNA sequences that translate to the same CDR3. The chain has TRBV27 and TRBJ2-7; possible D gene TRBD1, 5 bases. CDR3 length: 13 amino acids. Germline V CDR1 and CDR2: MNHEY, SMNVEV (reference sequence). The V and J ends lost 3 bases and 3 bases respectively, with 9 bases between them. This chain's CDR3 is CASSFGRDYEQYF. The CDR3 region has the DNA TGTGCCAGCAGTTTCGGCAGGGACTACGAGCAGTACTTC.

The rearrangement joins TRBV14 to TRBJ2-5; D possibly corresponds to TRBD2 (5 bases). The germline V and J ends were trimmed by 0 bases and 4 bases, with 12 bases remaining between them. This CDR3 comprises 15 residues. Looked up from germline, CDR1 is SGHDN and CDR2 is FVKESK. The CDR3 loop is CASSQDNRLAETQYF. The CDR3 bases are TGTGCCAGCAGCCAAGATAATCGGCTAGCAGAGACCCAGTACTTC.

The chain recombines TRBV7-2 with TRBJ1-3, with D perhaps TRBD1 (5 bases). Germline V gene lookup returns CDR1 SGHTA and CDR2 FQGNSA. Trimming pared 5 bases from V and 0 bases from J, leaving 14 bases between. The CDR3 covers 16 residues. The CDR3 DNA reads as TGTGCCAGCAGCCCGACAGTAGAGAGCTCTGGAAACACCATATATTTT. This gives the protein CASSPTVESSGNTIYF.

This rearrangement joins TRBV6-1 to TRBJ2-2; D is undetermined. Germline V gene data show CDR1 as MNHNS and CDR2 as SASEGT. CDR3 length: 15 residues. The V end was cut by 3 bases, the J end by 1 base, with 9 bases between. The CDR3 here is CASSEVTENTGELFF. The CDR3 region has the DNA TGTGCCAGCAGTGAGGTTACAGAGAACACCGGGGAGCTGTTTTTT.

V usage is TRBV28 and J usage is TRBJ1-2; D may be TRBD1 (5 bases). V dropped 5 bases and J dropped 8 bases, with 24 bases sitting between them. The CDR3 spans 16 residues. Germline V gives CDR1 MDHEN, CDR2 SYDVKM. The CDR3 is CASSPLPDRTGDGYTF. CDR3 bases: TGTGCCAGCAGTCCCCTCCCTGATCGGACGGGGGACGGCTACACCTTC.

The chain joins TRBV6-6 to TRBJ1-2; TRBD1 matches 9 bases. Germline CDR1 reads MNHNY; CDR2 reads SVGAGI (reference sequence). The CDR3 totals 15 residues. With V trimmed by 6 bases and J by 6 bases, 11 bases remained unmatched. In DNA form, the CDR3 reads TGTGCCAGCAGGCCTAGCCCCGGGACAGGGCATGGCTACACCTTC. This translates into CASRPSPGTGHGYTF.

V is TRBV7-9 and J is TRBJ2-1; D may match TRBD1 or TRBD2 (5 bases each). CDR3 size: 11 residues. Germline V gene lookup returns CDR1 SEHNR and CDR2 FQNEAQ (reference sequence). Between the trimmed V and J ends, which lost 11 bases and 8 bases, there was a span of 13 bases. CDR3 amino acids: CALNLGDEQFF. In DNA, the CDR3 is TGTGCCTTAAACTTGGGGGATGAGCAGTTCTTC.

This clone was found a few times. The gene calls are TRBV25-1 and TRBJ1-1; D gene ambiguous. The CDR3 runs 12 residues. CDR1 MGHDK and CDR2 SYGVNS come from the germline V gene. V lost 5 bases and J lost 1, with 5 bases in between. The CDR3 nucleotides are TGTGCCAGCAGTTGGGGGAACACTGAAGCTTTCTTT. Amino acid sequence: CASSWGNTEAFF. The whole variable domain, filled in from reference TRBV25-1 and TRBJ1-1, reads EADIYQTPRYLVIGTGKKITLECSQTMGHDKMYWYQQDPGMELHLIHYSYGVNSTEKGDLSSESTVSRIRTEHFPLTLESARPSHTSQYLCASSWGNTEAFFGQGTRLTVV.

The rearrangement links TRBV9 to TRBJ2-5; no reliable D call. Germline CDR1 SGDLS, CDR2 YYNGEE. The CDR3 extends over 15 amino acids. Trimming removed 3 bases from V and 5 bases from J, with 17 bases in between. The DNA of the CDR3 is TGTGCCAGCAGCGCAGAGACCCAAGCTCGGGAGACCCAGTACTTC. This encodes CASSAETQARETQYF.

The chain recombines TRBV6-6 with TRBJ2-7; D call uncertain. The CDR3 spans 12 residues. Germline CDR1 and CDR2: MNHNY and SVGAGI (reference sequence). V shed 0 bases and J shed 6 bases, with 6 bases lying between them. The CDR3 loop reads CASSYSRIEQYF. CDR3 bases: TGTGCCAGCAGTTACTCGAGAATCGAGCAGTACTTC.

CDR3 DNA: TGTGCCAGCAGTTTATGGAGGAACACTGAAGCTTTCTTT. It yields the protein CASSLWRNTEAFF. The V gene is TRBV27, the J gene TRBJ1-1; D remains ambiguous. Germline values: CDR1 MNHEY, CDR2 SMNVEV (reference sequence). This CDR3 spans 13 amino acids. Trimming took 1 base from V and 1 from J, leaving 4 bases between them.

This chain connects TRBV19 to TRBJ2-1, with 9 bases matching TRBD2. With V trimmed by 7 bases and J by 0 bases, 1 base remained unmatched. CDR1 is LNHDA, CDR2 SQIVND, per germline (reference sequence). The CDR3 consists of 14 residues. CDR3 in amino acids: CASNSGSSYNEQFF. The DNA of the CDR3 is TGTGCCAGTAATAGCGGGAGCTCCTACAATGAGCAGTTCTTC.

This chain connects TRBV28 to TRBJ2-1, with 10 bases matching TRBD2. After removal of 3 bases from V and 4 bases from J, the junction contained 3 bases not matched to a gene. This CDR3 comprises 15 residues. CDR1 and CDR2 from the germline V gene are MDHEN and SYDVKM. The CDR3 DNA reads as TGTGCCAGCAGTTTTTGGACTAGCGGATACAATGAGCAGTTCTTC. Its translation: CASSFWTSGYNEQFF.

V is TRBV9 and J is TRBJ2-5; TRBD2 matches at 10 bases. Matching the DNA end better, TRBJ2-7 makes the J call doubtful. CDR3 length: 17 amino acids. Germline V gene sequence: CDR1 SGDLS, CDR2 YYNGEE. The CDR3 DNA is TGTGCCAGCAGCGTGACTCTACCACTAGCGGGATGGGGCGAGCAGTACTTC. This codes for CASSVTLPLAGWGEQYF.

The chain joins TRBV7-3 to TRBJ1-2, with D possibly matching TRBD1 (5 bases). The CDR3 extends over 14 amino acids. The V end lost 2 bases, the J end lost 5 bases, and 12 bases lay between the germline ends. In germline, CDR1 is SGHTA, CDR2 FQGTGA. The CDR3: CASSLEDSIYGYTF. The CDR3 DNA reads TGTGCCAGCAGCTTAGAAGACAGCATTTATGGCTACACCTTC.

This rearrangement joins TRBV11-2 to TRBJ1-2; D not certain. CDR3 length equals 12 residues. The germline V and J ends were trimmed by 2 bases and 1 base, with 2 bases remaining between them. Per germline, CDR1 SGHAT and CDR2 FQNNGV. CDR3 in amino acids: CASSLSNYGYTF. Written as DNA, the CDR3 is TGTGCCAGCAGCTTAAGTAACTATGGCTACACCTTC.